This T cell receptor beta chain was retrieved from a study of technical replicates of blood from a handful of donors. Germline lookup yields CDR1 SNHLY and CDR2 FYNNEI. Trimming shortened V by 6 bases and J by 2 bases, and 8 bases separated the two germline ends. The CDR3 sequence is 12 residues long. Generated by immunoSEQ multiplex PCR, the TCRdb table keeps only in-frame clones and is missing some. The sample comprises more than 65,000 clones, more than 90% of which are singletons, and roughly 0.4% rests with the top ten. The gene calls are TRBV2 and TRBJ2-7; a weak D match, TRBD1 (5 bases). The sequenced material came from T cells isolated from PBMCs. This TCR came from a human donor in good health. The CDR3 loop reads CASSRQTYEQYF. For the CDR3, the DNA is TGTGCCAGCAGCAGACAGACCTACGAGCAGTACTTC.